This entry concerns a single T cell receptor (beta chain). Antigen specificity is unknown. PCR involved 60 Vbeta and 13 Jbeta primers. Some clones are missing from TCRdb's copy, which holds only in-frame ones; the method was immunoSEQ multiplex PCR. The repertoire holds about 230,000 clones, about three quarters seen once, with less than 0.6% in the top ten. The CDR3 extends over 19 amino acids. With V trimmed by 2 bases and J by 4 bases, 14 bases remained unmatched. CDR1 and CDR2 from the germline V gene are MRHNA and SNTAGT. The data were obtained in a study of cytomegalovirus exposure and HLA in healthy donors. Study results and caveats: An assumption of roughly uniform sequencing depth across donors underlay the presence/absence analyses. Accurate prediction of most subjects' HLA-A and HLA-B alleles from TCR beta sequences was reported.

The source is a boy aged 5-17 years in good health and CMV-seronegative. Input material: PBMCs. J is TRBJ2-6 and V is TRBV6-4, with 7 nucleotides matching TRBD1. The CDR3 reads CASSDTLPPTGDGANVLTF. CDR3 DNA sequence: TGTGCCAGCAGTGACACCCTCCCTCCCACAGGGGACGGGGCCAACGTCCTGACTTTC.